A selection of T cell receptor beta chains follows, all from one sample in a study of cytomegalovirus exposure and HLA in healthy donors. Only in-frame clones appear in the TCRdb table, and some are missing; sequencing was by immunoSEQ multiplex PCR. The sample contains over 150,000 clones, 77% of which appear only once. Material for sequencing was PBMCs. The receptors here all came from a woman aged 55 to 70 in good health and CMV-seropositive. CDR3s include the opening cysteine and the closing phenylalanine or tryptophan. D genes are given only for firm matches.

d_call v_call cdr3_aa
- TRBV5-4 CASSLGLEPYEQYF
- TRBV11-2 CASSLGSGGLGTEAFF
- TRBV25-1 CASSSGVQLGNTIYF
TRBD1 TRBV28 CASSRKPGQVPYEQYF
TRBD2 TRBV5-1 CASSPSGVNTDTQYF
- TRBV30 CAWSRQGREQYF
- TRBV28 CASRRGPLSQHF
- TRBV5-1 CASRHGQSITGSNTEAFF
- TRBV19 CATFAAGELFF
TRBD2 TRBV5-1 CASSFTGRAYNEQFF
TRBD1 TRBV5-1 CASTQVGRGSGETQYF
- TRBV30 CAWSGGVLGNQPQHF
- TRBV15 CATRQARSSYNEQFF
- TRBV4-1 CASSQVQGNEQFF
- TRBV12-5 CASAREQGQPQHF